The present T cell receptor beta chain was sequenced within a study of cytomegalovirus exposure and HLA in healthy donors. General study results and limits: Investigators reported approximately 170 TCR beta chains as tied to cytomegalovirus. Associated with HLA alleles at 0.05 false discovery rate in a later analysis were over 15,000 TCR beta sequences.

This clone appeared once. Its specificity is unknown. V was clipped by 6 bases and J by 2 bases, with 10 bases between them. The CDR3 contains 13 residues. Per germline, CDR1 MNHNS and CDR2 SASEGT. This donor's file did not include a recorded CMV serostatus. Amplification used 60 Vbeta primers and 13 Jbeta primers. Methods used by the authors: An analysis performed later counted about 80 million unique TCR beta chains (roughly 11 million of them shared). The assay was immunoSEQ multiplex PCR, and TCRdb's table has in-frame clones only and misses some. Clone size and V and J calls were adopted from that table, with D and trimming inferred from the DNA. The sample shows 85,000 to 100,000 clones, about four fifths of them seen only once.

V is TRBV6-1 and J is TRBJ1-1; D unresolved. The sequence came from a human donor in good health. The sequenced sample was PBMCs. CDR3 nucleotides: TGTGCCAGCAGGACTCAGAGCAACACTGAAGCTTTCTTT. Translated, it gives CASRTQSNTEAFF.